This entry concerns a single TCR beta chain. These data come from a study of blood T cell repertoires in COVID-19. Whole-study context: Acute and convalescent COVID-19 specimens originated in the United States, Italy and Spain. Sample material is recorded as cDNA or gDNA derived from T cells, B-cell-depleted T cells, or PBMCs.

The V and J ends lost 6 bases and 7 bases respectively, with 10 bases between them. CDR1 and CDR2 (germline): MNHNY, SVGAGI (reference sequence). This CDR3 spans 11 amino acids. How the authors handled the data: Amplification of reference gene primers was used by the study to estimate nucleated cell counts. The method was immunoSEQ multiplex PCR; TCRdb's version includes in-frame clones alone and lacks a portion of them. For V, J and clone size, that table is used; D and trimming come from the DNA. Of some 90,000 clones in the sample, about nine tenths were seen once. The sequenced material came from peripheral blood. The clonotype was recovered from a man in his forties or fifties with acute or convalescent COVID-19. The chain has TRBV6-6 and TRBJ2-7; D might be TRBD2 (6 bases). CDR3 residues: CASSAGFEQYF. CDR3 coding DNA: TGTGCCAGCAGCGCGGGATTTGAGCAGTACTTC.